The 23 T cell receptor beta chains below all came from one sample that was sequenced in a study of PD-L1 blockade in urothelial cancer. Here immunoSEQ multiplex PCR was the method, and the copy in TCRdb shows in-frame clones only, minus some. The repertoire holds 35,000 to 45,000 clones, more than 75% seen once, with roughly 2.5% in the top ten. Time point given: peripheral blood 6 weeks after treatment start. The specimen was PBMCs, collected around atezolizumab (anti-PD-L1) treatment. The source is a man in his 70s with urothelial cancer.

This clone was counted once. This sequence joins TRBV6-6 and TRBJ1-5, with D perhaps TRBD1 (6 bases). V was trimmed by 7 bases and J by 4 bases, leaving 11 bases between them. Per germline, CDR1 MNHNY and CDR2 SVGAGI (reference sequence). The CDR3 extends over 13 amino acids. CDR3 DNA sequence: TGTGCCAGCACAGGGGAAAGAAATCAGCCCCAGCATTTT. This codes for CASTGERNQPQHF.

V is TRBV4-1 and J is TRBJ1-1; D may be TRBD1 (6 bases). Germline CDR1 reads MGHRA; CDR2 reads YSYEKL. Trimming pared 0 bases from V and 2 bases from J, leaving 16 bases between. The CDR3 has 17 residues. For the CDR3, the DNA is TGCGCCAGCAGCCAAGATCTTGGAGGACAGTCAAACACTGAAGCTTTCTTT. This sequence encodes CASSQDLGGQSNTEAFF.

The chain carries TRBV28 and TRBJ1-5; 8 nucleotides match TRBD1. The V gene's germline CDR1 is MDHEN and CDR2 SYDVKM. The CDR3 contains 14 residues. V dropped 6 bases and J dropped 7; count of bases not matched to a gene: 8. This CDR3 reads CASRPGQGRQPQHF. CDR3 nucleotide sequence: TGTGCCAGCAGACCAGGACAGGGTAGACAGCCCCAGCATTTT.

The V gene is TRBV10-3, the J gene TRBJ2-3; 9 bases are a match to TRBD2. Germline V lookup: CDR1 ENHRY, CDR2 SYGVKD. Trimming at V came to 5 bases and at J to 3 bases, leaving 6 bases not matched to a gene. This CDR3 has 15 amino acids. This CDR3 is CAISIGSGRTDTQYF. The CDR3 nucleotides read TGTGCCATCAGTATTGGAAGCGGGAGGACAGATACGCAGTATTTT.

The chain combines TRBV5-1 with TRBJ1-1, with D perhaps TRBD1 (5 bases). CDR1 is SGHRS and CDR2 is YFSETQ in the germline V gene. V was shortened by 0 bases and J by 1 base, with 10 bases between the two germline ends. The CDR3 spans 15 residues. The CDR3 nucleotides read TGCGCCAGCAGCTTGGAGCCGGGGGGGAACACTGAAGCTTTCTTT. Its translation is CASSLEPGGNTEAFF.

The chain is built from TRBV7-3 and TRBJ2-7; 8 bases map to TRBD2. There are 14 residues in the CDR3. The V and J ends lost 0 bases and 6 bases, in that order; junction bases with no gene match: 4. Germline V gene data show CDR1 as SGHTA and CDR2 as FQGTGA. The CDR3 coding sequence is TGTGCCAGCAGCTTAACCAGCGGGAGTGCCGAGCAGTACTTC. This codes for CASSLTSGSAEQYF.

This clone was observed a few times. V is TRBV27 and J is TRBJ1-2, with D hard to call. V was clipped by 2 bases and J by 5 bases, with 15 bases between them. The CDR3 has 15 residues. The V gene's germline CDR1 is MNHEY and CDR2 SMNVEV (reference sequence). The CDR3 here is CASSLSLAGSYGYTF. The CDR3 DNA reads TGTGCCAGCAGTTTAAGTCTGGCAGGATCTTATGGCTACACCTTC.

As DNA, the CDR3 is TGTGCCAGCAGCCAAACTAGCGGGACGAACGAGCAGTACTTC. Translating gives CASSQTSGTNEQYF. The chain combines TRBV7-2 with TRBJ2-7; TRBD2 matches at 10 bases. CDR3 size: 14 residues. Germline V CDR1 and CDR2: SGHTA, FQGNSA. The J segment lost 5 bases and the V segment lost 5 bases, leaving 6 bases of the junction unmatched.

The chain is built from TRBV11-2 and TRBJ2-3, with TRBD2 matching 7 bases. The germline V gene has CDR1 SGHAT and CDR2 FQNNGV. CDR3 length equals 14 residues. Trimming removed 4 bases from V and 2 bases from J; junction bases left unmatched: 3. The CDR3 reads CASSSGLITDTQYF. As DNA, the CDR3 is TGTGCCAGCAGCTCGGGACTAATCACAGATACGCAGTATTTT.

The chain couples TRBV6-5 to TRBJ2-4; D is perhaps TRBD2 (6 bases). The V gene lost 2 bases and the J gene lost 10 bases, with 12 bases spanning the gap. Germline CDR1 MNHEY, CDR2 SVGAGI. There are 13 residues in the CDR3. The CDR3 sequence is CASSYAAGKIQYF. CDR3 sequence (DNA): TGTGCCAGCAGTTACGCCGCGGGAAAGATTCAGTACTTC.

This clone was counted a single time. The V gene is TRBV7-9, the J gene TRBJ1-1; 10 nucleotides match TRBD1. The germline V gene has CDR1 SEHNR and CDR2 FQNEAQ (reference sequence). The CDR3 runs 15 residues. The V and J ends lost 5 bases and 5 bases, in that order; junction bases with no gene match: 8. CDR3 in amino acids: CASSASDRGVTEAFF. The CDR3 DNA reads as TGTGCCAGCAGCGCCTCGGACAGGGGGGTTACTGAAGCTTTCTTT.

J is TRBJ2-7 and V is TRBV2; 9 nucleotides agree with TRBD2. Germline CDR1 reads SNHLY; CDR2 reads FYNNEI. Trimming removed 10 bases from V and 6 bases from J; junction bases left unmatched: 7. The length of the CDR3 is 12 residues. The CDR3, as DNA: TGTGCCACCGGACTAGCGAATACCGAGCAGTACTTC. It yields the protein CATGLANTEQYF.

The chain is built from TRBV19 and TRBJ1-5, with unresolved D. The CDR3 is made up of 14 amino acids. Germline CDR1 LNHDA, CDR2 SQIVND (reference sequence). The V end was cut by 2 bases, the J end by 4 bases, with 9 bases between. DNA for the CDR3: TGTGCCAGTAGTATAAGGCAGGAAAATCAGCCCCAGCATTTT. It yields the protein CASSIRQENQPQHF.

The J gene is TRBJ2-7, the V gene TRBV14; 9 bases are shared with TRBD1. V lost 4 bases and J lost 2; bases outside the gene matches: 6. This CDR3 spans 15 amino acids. CDR1 is SGHDN and CDR2 is FVKESK in the germline V gene. CDR3 nucleotides: TGTGCCAGCAGCCCACTCAGGACAGGGGCCTACGAGCAGTACTTC. Protein: CASSPLRTGAYEQYF.

The chain couples TRBV6-1 to TRBJ2-5, with 10 bases identical to TRBD2. This CDR3 is built from 16 residues. V was pared by 2 bases and J by 5 bases, with 8 bases of the junction left unmatched. Germline V gives CDR1 MNHNS, CDR2 SASEGT. CDR3 residues: CASSELAGVPRETQYF. The CDR3 region has the DNA TGTGCCAGCAGTGAACTAGCGGGAGTACCACGGGAGACCCAGTACTTC.

This clone was seen only once. The chain recombines TRBV30 with TRBJ1-6; 10 bases are shared with TRBD1. The CDR3 spans 17 residues. Trimming cost V 3 bases and J 1 base; bases outside gene matches: 6. CDR1 GTSNPN and CDR2 SVGIG come from the germline V gene (reference sequence). CDR3 residues: CAWRVGGQGSYNSPLHF. DNA for the CDR3: TGTGCCTGGAGAGTAGGGGGACAGGGGTCCTATAATTCACCCCTCCACTTT.

The chain uses TRBV5-5 and TRBJ2-3, with 7 bases matching TRBD2. V trimming: 3 bases; J trimming: 4 bases; junction bases outside the gene matches: 11. In germline, CDR1 is SGHKS, CDR2 YYEKEE (reference sequence). The CDR3 is 16 amino acids. The CDR3: CASSSEGGSSADTQYF. CDR3 sequence (DNA): TGTGCCAGCAGCTCTGAGGGCGGGAGTAGTGCAGATACGCAGTATTTT.

This clone was seen a handful of times. This chain connects TRBV6-1 to TRBJ1-2; tentatively, D is TRBD1 (6 bases). Per germline, CDR1 MNHNS and CDR2 SASEGT. The CDR3 has 13 residues. Trimming took off 3 bases at V and 3 bases at J, with 8 bases between the two ends. DNA of the CDR3: TGTGCCAGCAGTGAGAACAGGGACTATGGCTACACCTTC. Protein product: CASSENRDYGYTF.

The CDR3 sequence is CASTAGYFGTNEKLFF. In DNA, the CDR3 is TGTGCCAGTACTGCGGGGTATTTTGGTACGAATGAAAAACTGTTTTTT. The chain is built from TRBV19 and TRBJ1-4; D remains ambiguous. The germline gives CDR1 LNHDA, CDR2 SQIVND (reference sequence). The CDR3 is made up of 16 amino acids. Trimming left V 7 bases short and J 5 bases short, with 20 bases between.

The chain links TRBV14 to TRBJ1-5; D is uncertain. The CDR3 sequence is 14 residues long. CDR1 is SGHDN, CDR2 FVKESK, per germline. The V end lost 4 bases, the J end lost 5 bases, and 12 bases lay between the germline ends. This CDR3 is CASSLPPRYQPQHF. The CDR3 DNA reads TGTGCCAGCAGCCTTCCCCCCAGATATCAGCCCCAGCATTTT.

This sequence joins TRBV5-1 and TRBJ2-3, with no clear D. This CDR3 is built from 17 residues. Germline V gene data show CDR1 as SGHRS and CDR2 as YFSETQ. V lost 2 bases, J lost 5 bases, and 21 bases lay in between. The DNA for the CDR3 is TGCGCCAGCAGCTTAGATCCTCTCAGCGATCTCGGAGATACGCAGTATTTT. It encodes CASSLDPLSDLGDTQYF.

V usage is TRBV2 and J usage is TRBJ2-1; 8 positions agree with TRBD2. Germline lookup yields CDR1 SNHLY and CDR2 FYNNEI. The CDR3 contains 13 residues. V gave up 7 bases and J gave up 9 bases; unmatched junction bases: 8. The CDR3 nucleotides read TGTGCCAGCATCTTCGGGACTAGAGCTGAGCAGTTCTTC. This translates into CASIFGTRAEQFF.

This clone is labeled as medium-sized. The CDR3 coding sequence is TGTGCCAGCAGATCCACAGGGAACAATCAGCCCCAGCATTTT. This codes for CASRSTGNNQPQHF. The V gene is TRBV6-5, the J gene TRBJ1-5, with a tentative D call TRBD1 (6 bases). Per germline, CDR1 MNHEY and CDR2 SVGAGI. V lost 6 bases, J lost 3 bases, and 12 bases lay in between. CDR3 length: 14 amino acids.